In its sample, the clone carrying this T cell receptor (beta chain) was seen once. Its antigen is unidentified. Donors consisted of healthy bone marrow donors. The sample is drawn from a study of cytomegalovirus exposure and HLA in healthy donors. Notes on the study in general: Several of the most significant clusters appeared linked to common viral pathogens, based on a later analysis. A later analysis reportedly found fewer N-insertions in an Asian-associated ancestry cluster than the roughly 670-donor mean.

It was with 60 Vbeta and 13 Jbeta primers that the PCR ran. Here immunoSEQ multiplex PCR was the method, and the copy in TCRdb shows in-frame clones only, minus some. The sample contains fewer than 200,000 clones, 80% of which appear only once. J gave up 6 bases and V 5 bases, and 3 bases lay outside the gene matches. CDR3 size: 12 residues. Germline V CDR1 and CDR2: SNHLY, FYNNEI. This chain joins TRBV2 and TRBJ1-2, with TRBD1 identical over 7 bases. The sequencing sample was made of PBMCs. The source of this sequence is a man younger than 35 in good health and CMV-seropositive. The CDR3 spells CASSLTGDGYTF. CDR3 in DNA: TGTGCCAGCAGTTTAACAGGGGATGGCTACACCTTC.